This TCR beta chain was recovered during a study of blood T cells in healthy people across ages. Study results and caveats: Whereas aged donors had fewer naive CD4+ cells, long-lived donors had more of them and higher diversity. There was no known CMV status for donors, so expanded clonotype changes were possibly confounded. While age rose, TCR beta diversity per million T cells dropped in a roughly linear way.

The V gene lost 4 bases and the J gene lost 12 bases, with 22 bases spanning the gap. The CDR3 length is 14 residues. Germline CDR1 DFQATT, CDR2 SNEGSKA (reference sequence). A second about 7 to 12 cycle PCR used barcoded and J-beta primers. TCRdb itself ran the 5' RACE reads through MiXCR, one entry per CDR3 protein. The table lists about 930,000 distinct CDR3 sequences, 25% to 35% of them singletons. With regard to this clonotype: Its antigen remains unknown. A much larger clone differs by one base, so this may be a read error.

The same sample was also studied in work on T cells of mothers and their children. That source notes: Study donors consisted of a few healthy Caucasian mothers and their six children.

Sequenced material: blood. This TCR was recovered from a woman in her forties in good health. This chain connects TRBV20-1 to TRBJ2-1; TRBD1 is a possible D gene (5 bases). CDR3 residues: CSAMDTGQPYRQFF. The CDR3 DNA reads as TGCAGTGCTATGGATACCGGACAACCCTACAGGCAGTTCTTC.